The clone carrying this T cell receptor (beta chain) was counted ten times or more. Its specificity is unknown. Coverage ceases 3 residues before the CDR3 finishes, and the germline J gene fills in the end. Both groups were predominantly of Caucasian heritage. Trimming removed 6 bases from V and 6 bases from J, with 14 bases in between. This CDR3 contains 13 residues. The germline gives CDR1 SEHNR, CDR2 FQNEAQ (reference sequence). This specimen belongs to a study of T cell clonality in common variable immunodeficiency. The protocol was immunoSEQ multiplex PCR, while the TCRdb copy is restricted to in-frame clones and leaves out a portion. The sample includes about 45,000 clones, none of them occurring once. Study results and caveats: CVID patient heterogeneity limited repertoire-clinical complication correlations.

Sequencing input: peripheral blood mononuclear cells. V and J are TRBV7-9 and TRBJ1-2; a weak D match, TRBD1 (5 bases). This clonotype originated in a person between 18 and 70 years old in good health. CDR3 sequence reads: CASSPGNYDGYTF. The DNA read from the CDR3 is TGTGCCAGCAGTCCAGGGAACTACGATGGC.